The next 12 T cell receptor beta chains were all read from a single sample in a study of T-cell memory formation after mild COVID-19. TCRdb recomputed calls from the 5' RACE reads with MiXCR, one row per CDR3 protein. Among hundreds of thousands of distinct CDR3 sequences listed, roughly an eighth were seen once. Sequenced material: PBMCs or a T cell subset sorted from them (not recorded which). All receptors come from a man between 18 and 29 years old who had mild COVID-19 (a few samples of this study predate the infection). Cell type and time point are not known.

V gene TRBV4-3 combines with J gene TRBJ2-4; D is unresolved. The CDR3 is 16 residues long. Germline V gene sequence: CDR1 LGHNA, CDR2 YSLEER. V lost 1 base and J lost 0, with 10 bases in between. CDR3 loop: CASSQGTILAKNIQYF. CDR3 nucleotide sequence: TGCGCCAGCAGCCAAGGAACGATACTAGCCAAAAACATTCAGTACTTC.

The chain employs TRBV12-3 or TRBV12-4 and TRBJ2-1; 8 bases line up with TRBD2. Trimming cost V 4 bases and J 7 bases; bases outside gene matches: 3. CDR3 size: 13 residues. CDR3 protein: CASSSGGRNEQFF. The DNA of the CDR3 is TGTGCCAGCAGTTCGGGGGGGAGGAATGAGCAGTTCTTC.

This chain uses TRBV7-9 with TRBJ2-5; TRBD1 matches at 8 bases. The CDR3 loop spans 14 amino acids. Germline V CDR1 and CDR2: SEHNR, FQNEAQ (reference sequence). Trimming cost V 5 bases and J 5 bases; bases outside gene matches: 7. The CDR3 coding sequence is TGTGCCAGCAGCCCTAACAGGGGGTACGAGACCCAGTACTTC. Translated: CASSPNRGYETQYF. Using reference TRBV7-9 and TRBJ2-5 for the parts outside the CDR3, the full variable domain is DTGVSQNPRHKITKRGQNVTFRCDPISEHNRLYWYRQTLGQGPEFLTYFQNEAQLEKSRLLSDRFSAERPKGSFSTLEIQRTEQGDSAMYLCASSPNRGYETQYFGPGTRLLVL.

The V gene is TRBV24-1, the J gene TRBJ2-2, with unresolved D. This CDR3 comprises 12 residues. V lost 1 base, J lost 8 bases, and 4 bases lay in between. The germline gives CDR1 KGHDR, CDR2 SFDVKD. CDR3 in amino acids: CATSDLGGELFF. DNA for the CDR3: TGTGCCACCAGTGATTTAGGAGGGGAGCTGTTTTTT.

The rearrangement links TRBV6-5 to TRBJ1-2; tentatively, D is TRBD1 (5 bases). This CDR3 is built from 13 residues. V lost 0 bases and J lost 9, with 11 bases in between. Germline CDR1 MNHEY, CDR2 SVGAGI. CDR3 bases: TGTGCCAGCAGTTACTCGGCAGGGTATAGCTACACCTTC. Translating gives CASSYSAGYSYTF.

V is TRBV12-3 or TRBV12-4 and J is TRBJ1-1; no clear D. V lost 3 bases and J 1 base, leaving 9 bases between the germline ends. CDR3 length equals 14 residues. The CDR3 region has the DNA TGTGCCAGCAGTTTCCAGGAGTCGAACACTGAAGCTTTCTTT. Translated: CASSFQESNTEAFF.

J is TRBJ1-1 and V is TRBV18, with D possibly being TRBD1 (5 bases). Germline-derived CDR1 and CDR2 are KGHSH and LQKENI. This CDR3 has 16 residues. Trimming left V 6 bases short and J 2 bases short, with 19 bases between. As DNA, the CDR3 is TGTGCCAGCTCGCGATTATCCGGGACGAGTAACACTGAAGCTTTCTTT. This translates into CASSRLSGTSNTEAFF.

There are many counts of this clonotype. This chain links TRBV4-1 with TRBJ2-1; D is ambiguous. V lost 3 bases to trimming and J lost 8 bases, with 17 bases between them. The CDR3 totals 15 residues. CDR1 is MGHRA and CDR2 is YSYEKL in the germline V gene. The CDR3 nucleotides read TGCGCCAGCAGCCACTCACGTAGGTCTCTCCATGAGCAGTTCTTC. Its translation: CASSHSRRSLHEQFF.

This clonotype has only a few counts. The V call is TRBV6-5, the J call TRBJ2-3; TRBD2 matches 10 bases. CDR1 is MNHEY and CDR2 is SVGAGI in the germline V gene. CDR3 size: 16 residues. Unmatched junction bases numbered 8, after V lost 6 bases and J lost 2 bases. CDR3 bases: TGTGCCAGCAGACCGCATGGGACTAGCGACACAGATACGCAGTATTTT. Protein sequence: CASRPHGTSDTDTQYF.

There are a few counts of this clonotype. V and J are TRBV29-1 and TRBJ2-5, with 10 nucleotides matching TRBD2. This CDR3 contains 14 residues. Trimming cost V 6 bases and J 5 bases; bases outside gene matches: 9. Looked up from germline, CDR1 is SQVTM and CDR2 is ANQGSEA. The chain's CDR3 is CSVRGSGGAETQYF. CDR3 sequence (DNA): TGCAGCGTACGTGGGAGCGGGGGGGCGGAGACCCAGTACTTC.

The sample holds a few counts of this clonotype. The J gene is TRBJ2-6, the V gene TRBV7-9; 7 nucleotides match TRBD1. Germline V CDR1 and CDR2: SEHNR, FQNEAQ (reference sequence). There are 17 residues in the CDR3. J gave up 0 bases and V 11 bases, and 13 bases lay outside the gene matches. The CDR3 DNA reads TGTGCCCGGTCGTCGACAGGGAACCCCTCTGGGGCCAACGTCCTGACTTTC. This encodes CARSSTGNPSGANVLTF.

The sample holds a few counts of this clonotype. This chain uses TRBV7-3 with TRBJ1-1; weak D call: TRBD1 (5 bases). V shed 5 bases and J shed 4 bases, with 11 bases lying between them. CDR1 SGHTA and CDR2 FQGTGA come from the germline V gene. The CDR3 is 13 amino acids. The chain's CDR3 is CASSTQEGTEAFF. The DNA for the CDR3 is TGTGCCAGCAGCACACAGGAGGGCACTGAAGCTTTCTTT.